This T cell receptor beta chain was profiled in a study of CD8 T cells in Susac syndrome. This clonotype was observed once. Reverse transcription used roughly 0.45 to 1 ug RNA and random hexamers. TCRdb recomputed calls from the immunoSEQ multiplex PCR reads with MiXCR, one row per CDR3 protein. The table records 70,000 to 95,000 distinct CDR3 sequences, over 85% of them present only once. The CDR3 covers 12 residues. The V end lost 9 bases, the J end lost 3 bases, and 8 bases lay between the germline ends. Germline V lookup: CDR1 MRHNA, CDR2 SNTAGT. This sequence was found in a human donor with Susac syndrome. Source material: CD8+ T cells from PBMCs. The J gene is TRBJ2-2, the V gene TRBV6-4, with D possibly TRBD1 on 5 matching bases. For the CDR3, the DNA is TGTGCCAGTTCCAGGGACACCGGGGAGCTGTTTTTT. Translated, it gives CASSRDTGELFF.